This T cell receptor (beta chain) comes out of a study of cytomegalovirus exposure and HLA in healthy donors (dated by TCRdb to 2016 to 2017). Regarding the complete study: A later analysis indicated that the roughly 120 validation repertoires were generated on the platform also employed for the 600 to 750 repertoires of the first cohort. The study was designed to test whether signatures of past pathogen exposure could be identified by cataloging public T cell receptors. A separate validation cohort of 90 to 150 different subjects was used in addition to the approximately 700-subject first cohort. To predict cytomegalovirus infection status, the study combined high-throughput TCR immunosequencing, statistical association of individual TCRs with disease status, and machine learning.

Separate from the approximately 730-subject first cohort, the validation cohort of roughly 130 subjects was the group to which the donors belonged. V and J are trimmed by 0 bases and 8 bases, and the gene matches miss 19 bases of the junction. From the cysteine up to the phenylalanine, the CDR3 has a length of 20 residues. The CDR3 DNA has 60 bases and is translated from base 1. CDR1 and CDR2 are read off the germline V gene as SGHDN and FVKESK. The library was made by the immunoSEQ multiplex PCR assay. Turning to the authors' computational methods: To diagnose cytomegalovirus status from the catalog of TCR beta chain sequences, a statistical classification framework was built. TCRdb stores this immuneACCESS table with in-frame sequences only. Part of the clones is absent; in the studies checked, under half of the shortfall reflects unresolved V genes, and no reason is known for the rest. V, J and clone size are those of that table, while D and trimming were read from the DNA. For this sample there are under 85,000 clones; 94% appear just once. The ten largest clones add up to around 2.1% of the sample.

Results the study describes overall, beyond this receptor: In a later analysis, TCRs clustered in the first cohort were found to also tend to co-occur in the roughly 120 validation repertoires, with 85% to 95% of cluster scores above 0. A later analysis had no HLA typing for the validation cohort, so co-occurrence there was scored across all 130 or so repertoires. Three of the identified cytomegalovirus-associated TCR beta chains were confirmed in vitro to be specific for cytomegalovirus antigens. Across donors, most TCR sequences were observed very rarely, whereas some public TCRs were present in many individuals. According to the authors, the approach could potentially be generalized to other disease states and immunological phenotypes. Cytomegalovirus status was reported to be diagnosed by the classifier with high specificity and sensitivity in both the original and validation cohorts. The study gave a list of 150 to 200 TCR beta chains associated with cytomegalovirus.

Of note for this clone: The target of this receptor is not known. Nothing much larger sits one base from this clone, and base qualities are not available.

The source is a woman under 30 in good health and CMV-seronegative. The chain couples TRBV14 to TRBJ2-1; 10 bases in between match TRBD2. Input material: PBMCs. The nucleotides are TGTGCCAGCAGCCAAGATGAGAGCGGGAGGGGGTTAAAGAAATCTTATGAGCAGTTCTTC. Translation gives CASSQDESGRGLKKSYEQFF.